Below, one TCR beta chain is given with its context. TCRdb's table, derived via immunoSEQ multiplex PCR, lists solely in-frame clones and lacks some. The repertoire holds 50,000 to 65,000 clones, 75% to 95% seen once, with more than 3% in the top ten. These data come from a study of blood T cell repertoires in COVID-19. Germline V gene data show CDR1 as SGHTA and CDR2 as FQGTGA. The V end lost 4 bases, the J end lost 1 base, and 17 bases lay between the germline ends. This CDR3 spans 18 amino acids. Sequencing was done on a sample of peripheral blood. The TCR sequence derives from a man aged 45-60 years with acute or convalescent COVID-19. J is TRBJ2-6 and V is TRBV7-3; D gene ambiguous. CDR3: CASSSYSPSWSGANVLTF. The CDR3 bases are TGTGCCAGCAGCTCTTACAGTCCTTCCTGGTCTGGGGCCAACGTCCTGACTTTC.